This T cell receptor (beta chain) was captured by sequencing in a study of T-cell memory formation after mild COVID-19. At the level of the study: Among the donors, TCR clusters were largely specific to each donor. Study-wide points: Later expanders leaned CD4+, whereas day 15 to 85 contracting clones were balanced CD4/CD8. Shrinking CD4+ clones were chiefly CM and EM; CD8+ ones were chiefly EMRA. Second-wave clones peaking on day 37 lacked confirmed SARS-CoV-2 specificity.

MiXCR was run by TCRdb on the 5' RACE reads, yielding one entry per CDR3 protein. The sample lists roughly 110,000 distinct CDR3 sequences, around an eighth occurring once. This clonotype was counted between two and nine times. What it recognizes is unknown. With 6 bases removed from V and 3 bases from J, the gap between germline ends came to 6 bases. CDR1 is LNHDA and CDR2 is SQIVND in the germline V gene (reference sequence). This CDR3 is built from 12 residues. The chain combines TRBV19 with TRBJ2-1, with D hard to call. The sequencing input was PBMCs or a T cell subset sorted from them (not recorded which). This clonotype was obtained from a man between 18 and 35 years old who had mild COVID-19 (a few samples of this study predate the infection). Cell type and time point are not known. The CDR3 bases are TGTGCCAGTAGAAACGTCTACAATGAGCAGTTCTTC. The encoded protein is CASRNVYNEQFF.